One TCR beta chain is described in this entry. In the original analysis: The authors estimated nucleated cell counts from reference gene primer amplification. Here immunoSEQ multiplex PCR was the method, and the copy in TCRdb shows in-frame clones only, minus some. Clone size and the V and J calls come from that table; the DNA yielded D and trimming. The sample has about 350,000 clones, roughly 89% seen once; the top ten hold less than 3.5%. The sample originates from a study of blood T cell repertoires in COVID-19. Trimming pared 3 bases from V and 5 bases from J, leaving 13 bases between. The germline CDR1 and CDR2 sequences are KGHSH and LQKENI. The CDR3 runs 15 residues.

Sequenced: peripheral blood. The TCR sequence derives from a woman in her late teens or twenties who had recovered from COVID-19. The V and J genes are TRBV18 and TRBJ2-2; TRBD1 might be the D (6 bases). This CDR3 reads CASSPGARRTGELFF. CDR3 sequence (DNA): TGTGCCAGCTCACCGGGGGCGAGGAGGACCGGGGAGCTGTTTTTT.